This TCR beta chain was found in a study of T cells in Graves' hyperthyroidism and ophthalmopathy (dated by TCRdb to between 2018 and 2021). Study-level background: Peripheral blood was sampled at the time of initial diagnosis, prior to any treatment. A discovery cohort of about a hundred patients, about 40 with Graves' ophthalmopathy and more than 55 with stable Graves' hyperthyroidism, was used to find distinguishing TCR V-J signatures. Whether ophthalmopathy could be predicted prospectively was tested in an independent validation cohort made up of approximately 19 hyperthyroidism patients plus 17 patients who later progressed to ophthalmopathy. For training and testing, the 100 or so patients in the discovery cohort were randomly divided in a 7:3 ratio. In addition, the study compared T-cell repertoires in thyroid tissue and in blood from several Graves' hyperthyroidism patients. Following sampling, methimazole starting at 30 mg daily was given to hyperthyroidism patients, and high-dose intravenous methylprednisolone was given to ophthalmopathy patients. The paper describes TCR Vbeta CDR3 sequencing of fewer than 150 peripheral blood samples, made up of about 41 ophthalmopathy patients, around 78 hyperthyroidism patients and 17 progressor patients. Study-wide conclusions, independent of this receptor: In validation, the model predicted progression to ophthalmopathy with around 71% sensitivity and approximately 74% specificity, a median of around six months before onset. No statistical method was used to set the sample size in advance, and investigators knew the group allocation. A 13 V-J signature model separated ophthalmopathy from stable hyperthyroidism, with nearly 90% sensitivity and roughly 82% specificity in cross-validation and 80%/75% in testing. Most expanded thyroid clonotypes (frequency above 0.001) were also detected in blood, suggesting blood repertoires may reflect thyroid immune responses.

This clonotype was counted many times. The antigen it binds to is not known. Base qualities are not provided; no much larger clone lies one nucleotide away. Compared with germline, V lacks 6 bases and J lacks 3 bases; bases without a gene match: 3. The CDR3 runs 13 residues from the cysteine to the phenylalanine. Here the CDR3 DNA is all that survives: 39 bases in frame from base 1. The TCR beta CDR3 regions were amplified from RNA transcripts. The TCR CDR3 was subjected to a first round of RT-PCR using the HTBI primer set and the Qiagen OneStep RT-PCR kit. A second multiplex PCR round built the libraries, followed by size selection and purification. Paired-end sequencing of the libraries was performed with 100 bp reads on an Illumina HiSeq2000. The study's processing was this. SOAPnuke was used to process the raw data, throwing out any read that contained adapters or uncalled bases, had a mean Phred below 15, or lacked an exact constant-primer or identifier match. High-quality paired reads were merged with COPE v1.2.5, and unique nucleotide sequences were defined as clonotypes. Clonotypes were aligned to IMGT TRBV, TRBD and TRBJ reference segments using MiTCR v1.1. The analysis was restricted to V-J combinations with a frequency above 0.0001, which together covered 99% to 99.2% of the repertoires. The TCS score was defined as the ratio of F50 (clonal expansion) to E x V (chaos), calculated using BLOSUM62-based TCRdist between CDR3 peptides within each V-J. Welch's t-statistics and random forest reduced 500 to 550 V-J features to 10 to 15, which were used in a naive Bayes classifier (R e1071). TCRdb trimmed public reads at Q25 via fastp, called clones via MiXCR and kept in-frame beta chains. Every distinct CDR3 protein forms one entry, paired with its most common genes and DNA. It is TCRdb's table, rather than the study itself, that gives the V and J calls and clone size. The sample profile shows around 190,000 distinct CDR3 sequences; around a sixth of them were found once. Around 48% of the sample lies in the top ten.

A patient counted as having stable Graves' hyperthyroidism if no progression to ophthalmopathy occurred over 18 months of follow-up. Hyperthyroidism patients were newly diagnosed, with disease duration under 2 months, and aged 18 to 65 years. The study excluded patients with uncontrolled infections, other autoimmune diseases, pregnancy or lactation. Diagnoses relied on clinical symptoms, serum thyroxine and TRAb, thyroid ultrasound and orbital computed tomography. PBMCs were separated from under 12 ml of fresh peripheral blood using Ficoll-Paque density gradient centrifugation. Total RNA was extracted with Trizol reagent, and quality was checked on an Agilent 2100 Bioanalyzer.

The sample comprised blood. The sequence was obtained from a woman aged 45-65 years with Graves' hyperthyroidism. The rearrangement combines TRBV12-3 or TRBV12-4 with TRBJ2-7; 9 bases in the middle match TRBD2. The nucleotide sequence reads TGTGCCAGCAGCGGACTAGCGTACTACGAGCAGTACTTC. Translated, this gives CASSGLAYYEQYF.